What follows are 15 T cell receptor beta chains derived from one specimen sequenced in a study of T cells in Graves' hyperthyroidism and ophthalmopathy. Amplified TCR beta CDR3 regions came from RNA transcripts. TCR CDR3 underwent first-round RT-PCR with the HTBI primer set. TCRdb recomputed calls from the multiplex PCR reads with MiXCR, one row per CDR3 protein. The sample carries fewer than 750,000 distinct CDR3 sequences, approximately 14% recorded once. Sequenced material: blood. Source of these receptors: a woman aged 50 to 60 with Graves' ophthalmopathy.

This clonotype was seen repeatedly, ten times or more. The V gene is TRBV7-3, the J gene TRBJ2-1; 10 positions match TRBD1. This CDR3 is 20 amino acids long. Germline lookup yields CDR1 SGHTA and CDR2 FQGTGA. The V segment lost 2 bases and the J segment 7 bases; nucleotides outside the gene matches: 20. The CDR3 spells CASSLRRTLGGTGVENEQFF. The CDR3 DNA reads as TGTGCCAGCAGCTTACGGAGGACTCTTGGCGGGACAGGGGTTGAGAATGAGCAGTTCTTC. Variable domain in full (rest from reference TRBV7-3 and TRBJ2-1): GAGVSQTPSNKVTEKGKYVELRCDPISGHTALYWYRQSLGQGPEFLIYFQGTGAADDSGLPNDRFFAVRPEGSVSTLKIQRTERGDSAVYLCASSLRRTLGGTGVENEQFFGPGTRLTVL.

There are many counts of this clonotype. The chain is built from TRBV6-2 or TRBV6-3 and TRBJ1-5; D uncertain. Per germline, CDR1 MNHEY and CDR2 SVGEGT. The V and J ends lost 8 bases and 0 bases respectively, with 11 bases between them. This CDR3 comprises 14 residues. The CDR3 region has the DNA TGTGCCAGCGGGGAAGCATATAGCAATCAGCCCCAGCATTTT. Translating gives CASGEAYSNQPQHF.

This clonotype was observed a few times. V gene TRBV5-4 combines with J gene TRBJ1-1; D gene uncertain. Trimming removed 5 bases from V and 1 base from J, with 9 bases in between. The germline gives CDR1 SGHNT, CDR2 YYREEE (reference sequence). There are 13 residues in the CDR3. CDR3 DNA sequence: TGTGCCAGCAGACAAGACCCGAACACTGAAGCTTTCTTT. Protein sequence: CASRQDPNTEAFF. The complete variable domain, with remaining parts taken from reference TRBV5-4 and TRBJ1-1, reads ETGVTQSPTHLIKTRGQQVTLRCSSQSGHNTVSWYQQALGQGPQFIFQYYREEENGRGNFPPRFSGLQFPNYSSELNVNALELDDSALYLCASRQDPNTEAFFGQGTRLTVV.

This clonotype was recorded many times. The chain couples TRBV29-1 to TRBJ1-1; maybe TRBD1 (5 bases). V gave up 3 bases and J gave up 1 base, with 9 bases separating them. Per germline, CDR1 SQVTM and CDR2 ANQGSEA. CDR3 length: 13 residues. The CDR3 DNA sequence: TGCAGCGTTGAGGGCAGGGCGAACACTGAAGCTTTCTTT. Encoded protein: CSVEGRANTEAFF. The full variable domain, with the rest looked up from reference TRBV29-1 and TRBJ1-1, is SAVISQKPSRDICQRGTSLTIQCQVDSQVTMMFWYRQQPGQSLTLIATANQGSEATYESGFVIDKFPISRPNLTFSTLTVSNMSPEDSSIYLCSVEGRANTEAFFGQGTRLTVV.

In this sample, this clonotype turned up a few times. J is TRBJ1-2 and V is TRBV9; D ambiguous. Germline lookup yields CDR1 SGDLS and CDR2 YYNGEE. The CDR3 contains 15 residues. The V end was cut by 3 bases, the J end by 8 bases, with 20 bases between. This chain's CDR3 is CASSADAGIFDGYTF. CDR3 bases: TGTGCCAGCAGCGCAGACGCGGGGATTTTCGACGGCTACACCTTC. Full variable domain (remainder filled in from reference TRBV9 and TRBJ1-2): DSGVTQTPKHLITATGQRVTLRCSPRSGDLSVYWYQQSLDQGLQFLIQYYNGEERAKGNILERFSAQQFPDLHSELNLSSLELGDSALYFCASSADAGIFDGYTFGSGTRLTVV.

This clonotype showed up many times. The V gene is TRBV24-1, the J gene TRBJ1-2; D gene ambiguous. The ends were cut back, 2 bases at V and 2 bases at J, with 8 bases in the middle. CDR1 and CDR2 from the germline V gene are KGHDR and SFDVKD. The CDR3 loop spans 14 amino acids. CDR3 coding DNA: TGTGCCACCAGTGATTCCAGGAACAACTATGGCTACACCTTC. Its translation: CATSDSRNNYGYTF.

There are many counts of this clonotype. J is TRBJ1-2 and V is TRBV7-2, with no clear D. This CDR3 contains 17 residues. V lost 4 bases and J lost 4, with 22 bases in between. The germline CDR1 and CDR2 sequences are SGHTA and FQGNSA. Here the CDR3 DNA reads TGTGCCAGCAGCTCCCCTCTAGGGCATATCGGCAGCTATGGCTACACCTTC. Translated: CASSSPLGHIGSYGYTF.

At least ten counts were recorded for this clonotype. V usage is TRBV6-2 or TRBV6-3 and J usage is TRBJ1-5, with D perhaps matching TRBD1 (6 bases). CDR1 is MNHEY and CDR2 is SVGEGT in the germline V gene. Between the trimmed V and J ends, which lost 6 bases and 4 bases, there was a span of 13 bases. The CDR3 length is 14 residues. CDR3 residues: CASRQRDINQPQHF. CDR3 bases: TGTGCCAGCAGACAACGGGACATAAATCAGCCCCAGCATTTT.

This clonotype was counted at least ten times. The chain employs TRBV28 and TRBJ1-5; no clear D gene. The CDR3 contains 14 residues. Trimming took off 7 bases at V and 6 bases at J, with 16 bases between the two ends. The germline V gene encodes CDR1 MDHEN and CDR2 SYDVKM. This chain's CDR3 is CASNNGGISQPQHF. The CDR3 coding sequence is TGTGCCAGCAACAACGGAGGGATTAGTCAGCCCCAGCATTTT.

The table lists this clonotype with many counts. The chain carries TRBV12-3 or TRBV12-4 and TRBJ1-2; 9 bases match TRBD1. V dropped 5 bases and J dropped 4; count of bases not matched to a gene: 8. This CDR3 comprises 15 residues. Here the CDR3 DNA reads TGTGCCAGCAGTATGCCCGGGACAGGGACCTATGGCTACACCTTC. Translated: CASSMPGTGTYGYTF.

J is TRBJ1-5 and V is TRBV6-5; D is undetermined. Germline-derived CDR1 and CDR2 are MNHEY and SVGAGI. CDR3 length: 15 amino acids. V lost 6 bases, J lost 1 base, and 13 bases lay in between. The CDR3 region is CASSLRRVSNQPQHF. Here the CDR3 DNA reads TGTGCCAGCAGCTTACGGAGAGTAAGCAATCAGCCCCAGCATTTT.

This clonotype showed up just a few times. A much larger clone lies a single base off, so this may be a read error. The genes are TRBV20-1 and TRBJ2-3; 11 bases are shared with TRBD2. Germline V gene data show CDR1 as DFQATT and CDR2 as SNEGSKA (reference sequence). V shed 0 bases, J shed 2 bases, and the junction held 4 bases outside the gene matches. This CDR3 is built from 16 residues. The CDR3 spells CSARELAGGLTDTQYF. Written as DNA, the CDR3 is TGCAGTGCTAGAGAGCTAGCGGGAGGCCTCACAGATACGCAGTATTTT.

This clonotype has a count of ten or more. The chain employs TRBV28 and TRBJ1-5; possibly TRBD1 for D (6 bases). There are 17 residues in the CDR3. From germline, CDR1 is MDHEN and CDR2 SYDVKM. Trimming took off 5 bases at V and 2 bases at J, with 19 bases between the two ends. CDR3 sequence: CASSQIYREGGNQPQHF. CDR3 nucleotides: TGTGCCAGCAGTCAAATCTACAGGGAAGGAGGCAATCAGCCCCAGCATTTT.

This clonotype was found many times. This chain links TRBV10-3 with TRBJ2-1; TRBD2 matches 9 bases. There are 16 residues in the CDR3. Germline V gives CDR1 ENHRY, CDR2 SYGVKD. Germline trimming cut 8 bases from V and 4 bases from J; bases unmatched to any gene: 12. The CDR3 nucleotides read TGTGCCATCCTGCCGTCGGGCGGGAGGGAGTACAATGAGCAGTTCTTC. Protein: CAILPSGGREYNEQFF.

This clonotype was seen repeatedly, ten times or more. V usage is TRBV20-1 and J usage is TRBJ2-7; TRBD2 matches at 8 bases. The CDR3 contains 12 residues. The germline gives CDR1 DFQATT, CDR2 SNEGSKA (reference sequence). The ends lost 6 bases at V and 3 bases at J; junction bases unmatched: 4. CDR3: CSALLADYEQYF. The CDR3 DNA follows: TGCAGTGCCCTACTAGCGGACTACGAGCAGTACTTC.